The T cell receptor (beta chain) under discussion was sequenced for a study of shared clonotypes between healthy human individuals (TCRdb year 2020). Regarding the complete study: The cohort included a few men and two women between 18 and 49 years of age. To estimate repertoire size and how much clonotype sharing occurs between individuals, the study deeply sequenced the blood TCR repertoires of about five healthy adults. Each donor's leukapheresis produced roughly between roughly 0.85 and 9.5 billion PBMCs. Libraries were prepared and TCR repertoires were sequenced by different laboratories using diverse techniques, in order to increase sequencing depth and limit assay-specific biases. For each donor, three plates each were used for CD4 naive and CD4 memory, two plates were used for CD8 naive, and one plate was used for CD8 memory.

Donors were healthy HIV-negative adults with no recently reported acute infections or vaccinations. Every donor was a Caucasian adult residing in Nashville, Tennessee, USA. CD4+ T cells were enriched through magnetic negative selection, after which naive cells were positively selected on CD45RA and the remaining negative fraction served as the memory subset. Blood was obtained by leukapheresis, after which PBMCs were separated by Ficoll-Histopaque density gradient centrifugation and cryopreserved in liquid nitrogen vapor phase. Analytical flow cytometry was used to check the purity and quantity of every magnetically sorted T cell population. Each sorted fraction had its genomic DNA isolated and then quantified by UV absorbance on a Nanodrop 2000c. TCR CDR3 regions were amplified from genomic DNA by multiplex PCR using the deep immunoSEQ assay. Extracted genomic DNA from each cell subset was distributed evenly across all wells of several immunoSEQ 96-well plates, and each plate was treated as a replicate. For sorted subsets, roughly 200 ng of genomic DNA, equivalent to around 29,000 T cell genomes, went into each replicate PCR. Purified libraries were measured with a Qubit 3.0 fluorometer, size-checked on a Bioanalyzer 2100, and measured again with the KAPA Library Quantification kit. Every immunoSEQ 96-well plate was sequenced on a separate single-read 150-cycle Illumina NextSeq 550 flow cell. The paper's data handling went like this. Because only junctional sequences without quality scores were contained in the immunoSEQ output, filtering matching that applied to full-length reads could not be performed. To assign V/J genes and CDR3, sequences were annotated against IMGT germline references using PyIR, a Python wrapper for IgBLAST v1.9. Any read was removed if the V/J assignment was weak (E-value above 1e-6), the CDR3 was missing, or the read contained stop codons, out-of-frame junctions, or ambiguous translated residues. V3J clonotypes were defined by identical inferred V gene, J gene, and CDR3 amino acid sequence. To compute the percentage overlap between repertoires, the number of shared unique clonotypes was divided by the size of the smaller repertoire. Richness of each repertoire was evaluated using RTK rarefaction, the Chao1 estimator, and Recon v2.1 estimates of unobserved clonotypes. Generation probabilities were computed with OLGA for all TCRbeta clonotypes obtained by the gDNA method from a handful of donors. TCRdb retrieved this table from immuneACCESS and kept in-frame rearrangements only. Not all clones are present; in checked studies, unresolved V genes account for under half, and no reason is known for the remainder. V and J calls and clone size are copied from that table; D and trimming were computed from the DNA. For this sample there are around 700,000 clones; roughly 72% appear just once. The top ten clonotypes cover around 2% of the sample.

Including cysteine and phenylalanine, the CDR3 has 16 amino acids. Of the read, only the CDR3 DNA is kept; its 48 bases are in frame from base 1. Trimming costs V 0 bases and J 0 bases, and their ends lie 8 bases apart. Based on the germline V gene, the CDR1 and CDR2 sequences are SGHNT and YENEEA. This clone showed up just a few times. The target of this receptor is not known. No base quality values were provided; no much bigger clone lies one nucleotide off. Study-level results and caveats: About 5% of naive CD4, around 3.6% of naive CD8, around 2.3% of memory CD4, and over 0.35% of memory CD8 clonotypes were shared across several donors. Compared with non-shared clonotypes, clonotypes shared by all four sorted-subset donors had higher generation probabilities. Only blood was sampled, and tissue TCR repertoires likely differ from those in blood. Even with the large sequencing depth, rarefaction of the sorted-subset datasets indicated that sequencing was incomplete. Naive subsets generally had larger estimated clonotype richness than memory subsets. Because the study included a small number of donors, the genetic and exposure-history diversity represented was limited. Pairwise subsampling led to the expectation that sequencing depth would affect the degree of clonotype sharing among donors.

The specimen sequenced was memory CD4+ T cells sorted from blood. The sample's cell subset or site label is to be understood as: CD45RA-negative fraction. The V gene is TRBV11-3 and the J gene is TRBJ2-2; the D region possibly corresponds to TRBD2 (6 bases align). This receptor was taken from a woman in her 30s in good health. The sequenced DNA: TGTGCCAGCAGCTTAGACACGGGAGCGAACACCGGGGAGCTGTTTTTT. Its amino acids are CASSLDTGANTGELFF.